This section outlines one TCR beta chain sequence together with its context. As yet, its antigen is unknown. This record comes from a study of OX40 agonist ivuxolimab in advanced cancers. Looking at the study overall: Treatment of patients was with ivuxolimab, an agonistic anti-OX40 (CD134) antibody. A diagnosis of hepatocellular carcinoma, melanoma, renal cell or head and neck cancer was present in dose-escalation patients. Three patients, one with hepatocellular carcinoma and two with cutaneous melanoma, achieved partial responses. General study findings and limits: Average numbers of expanded clones were greater in CD8+ T cells than in CD4+.

Measured with immunoSEQ multiplex PCR; TCRdb has only the in-frame clones, and not every one. The sample contains 55,000 to 80,000 clones, about 90% of which appear only once. Deletions cut 0 bases from V and 1 base from J, with 7 bases between. The CDR3 has 15 residues. Germline CDR1 and CDR2: MNHNY and SVGAGI (reference sequence). The sequence came from an adult with an advanced solid tumor such as melanoma, head and neck, liver or kidney cancer. The sample consisted of CD4+ or CD8+ T cells sorted from blood, taken in a trial of the OX40 agonist ivuxolimab. This rearrangement joins TRBV6-6 to TRBJ1-5; D ambiguous. CDR3 DNA sequence: TGTGCCAGCAGTTACTCGACAACGAGCAATCAGCCCCAGCATTTT. Protein: CASSYSTTSNQPQHF.